These T cell receptor beta chains were read from a single sample in a study of blood T cell repertoires in COVID-19. Sequenced by immunoSEQ multiplex PCR; TCRdb stores in-frame clones only, minus some. This sample has more than 200,000 clones; 70% to 90% occur once, and the top ten carry roughly 10%. Source material: peripheral blood. These receptors were collected from a woman aged 45-59 years with COVID-19, enrolled during active disease. Both conserved end residues are part of each CDR3. The D gene is left open where the match is weak. Size tells how often a clone was seen (once, few, many) or the class of an expanded clone, and some rows leave it out.

D	size	J	length	V	CDR3	DNA
NA	NA	TRBJ2-2	17	TRBV7-2	CASSLLTSGVNTGELFF	TGTGCCAGCAGTCTCCTTACCTCGGGGGTTAACACCGGGGAGCTGTTTTTT
TRBD2	few	TRBJ2-3	20	TRBV9	CASSTREVAGSRVSTDTQYF	TGTGCCAGCAGCACACGGGAAGTAGCGGGGTCGAGGGTCAGCACAGATACGCAGTATTTT
TRBD2	NA	TRBJ2-3	16	TRBV7-2	CASSYGLAGGVDTQYF	TGTGCCAGCAGCTACGGACTAGCGGGGGGGGTAGATACGCAGTATTTT
TRBD1	NA	TRBJ1-5	14	TRBV6-5	CASSYGTADQPQHF	TGTGCCAGCAGTTACGGGACAGCCGATCAGCCCCAGCATTTT
TRBD2	NA	TRBJ2-1	14	TRBV20-1	CSASWERGGNEQFF	TGCAGTGCTAGTTGGGAGCGGGGGGGAAATGAGCAGTTCTTC
TRBD1	few	TRBJ1-1	16	TRBV3-1/TRBV3-2	CASSLRDSALNTEAFF	TGTGCCAGCAGCCTTCGGGACAGCGCTTTGAACACTGAAGCTTTCTTT
NA	NA	TRBJ1-4	13	TRBV28	CASSSTGREKLFF	TGTGCCAGCAGTTCCACAGGGAGAGAAAAACTGTTTTTT
TRBD2	NA	TRBJ2-2	15	TRBV30	CAYPSGLADTGELFF	TGTGCCTATCCTTCGGGACTAGCGGACACCGGGGAGCTGTTTTTT
NA	once	TRBJ2-5	13	TRBV5-4	CASSFQGWETQYF	TGTGCCAGCAGCTTCCAGGGCTGGGAGACCCAGTACTTC
NA	NA	TRBJ1-4	14	TRBV6-5	CASSRQTRGEKLFF	TGTGCCAGCAGTCGACAAACCCGGGGTGAAAAACTGTTTTTT
NA	NA	TRBJ2-1	11	TRBV30	CAWGRNNEQFF	TGTGCCTGGGGGCGCAACAATGAGCAGTTCTTC
TRBD2	once	TRBJ2-7	13	TRBV9	CASNLAGGHEQYF	TGTGCCAGCAACCTAGCGGGGGGACATGAGCAGTACTTC
NA	NA	TRBJ1-3	14	TRBV25-1	CASSEGAEGNTIYF	TGTGCCAGCAGTGAGGGGGCTGAGGGAAACACCATATATTTT
NA	NA	TRBJ1-3	13	TRBV12-3/TRBV12-4	CASTPRVGNTIYF	TGTGCCAGCACCCCGAGGGTAGGAAACACCATATATTTT
NA	NA	TRBJ1-2	12	TRBV19	CASSIRGGGYTF	TGTGCCAGTAGTATAAGGGGGGGAGGCTACACCTTC
NA	NA	TRBJ1-4	18	TRBV6-1	CASSEAMSLNWGDEKLFF	TGTGCCAGCAGTGAAGCAATGAGTTTAAATTGGGGGGATGAAAAACTGTTTTTT
NA	NA	TRBJ1-1	12	TRBV11-2	CASSSLPGRAFF	TGTGCCAGCAGCTCATTACCGGGAAGAGCTTTCTTT
NA	NA	TRBJ2-5	13	TRBV12-3/TRBV12-4	CASSLAGGETQYF	TGTGCCAGCAGTTTAGCGGGAGGAGAGACCCAGTACTTC
NA	once	TRBJ1-6	14	TRBV27	CASSLPGAVSPLHF	TGTGCCAGCAGTTTACCCGGTGCCGTGTCACCCCTCCACTTT
TRBD2	few	TRBJ2-3	17	TRBV5-4	CASSLAGRGGPTDTQYF	TGTGCCAGCAGCTTGGCCGGGCGGGGGGGCCCCACAGATACGCAGTATTTT
NA	NA	TRBJ2-5	15	TRBV9	CASSVGRGEEETQYF	TGTGCCAGCAGCGTAGGTCGAGGGGAGGAGGAGACCCAGTACTTC
TRBD1	many	TRBJ1-1	15	TRBV7-2	CASSLTQGAARGAFF	TGTGCCAGCAGCTTAACGCAGGGGGCGGCACGCGGGGCTTTCTTT
TRBD1	NA	TRBJ1-1	17	TRBV19	CASSMGDSILMNTEAFF	TGTGCCAGTAGTATGGGGGACAGTATTCTTATGAACACTGAAGCTTTCTTT
NA	NA	TRBJ1-2	13	TRBV24-1	CATSDGEAYGYTF	TGTGCCACCAGTGATGGGGAGGCCTATGGCTACACCTTC
NA	NA	TRBJ2-1	15	TRBV7-8	CASSLSGGYRNEQFF	TGTGCCAGCAGCTTATCGGGTGGATACCGAAATGAGCAGTTCTTC
NA	NA	TRBJ1-3	16	TRBV5-5	CASSQTSGQIGNTIYF	TGTGCCAGCAGCCAAACTTCTGGACAGATAGGAAACACCATATATTTT
NA	NA	TRBJ2-7	13	TRBV7-2	CASSSIADYEQYF	TGTGCCAGCAGTTCTATAGCGGACTACGAGCAGTACTTC
NA	NA	TRBJ1-5	15	TRBV18	CASSPVAGMYQPQHF	TGTGCCAGCTCACCAGTGGCAGGGATGTATCAGCCCCAGCATTTT
TRBD1	NA	TRBJ1-1	16	TRBV19	CASSATGGNIPHEAFF	TGTGCCAGTAGTGCTACAGGGGGCAACATTCCGCATGAAGCTTTCTTT
NA	NA	TRBJ1-2	12	TRBV13	CASHGGRGGYTF	TGTGCCAGCCACGGGGGGAGGGGTGGCTACACCTTC
NA	NA	TRBJ2-3	19	TRBV6-2/TRBV6-3	CASSYSIRLLRTLTDTQYF	TGTGCCAGCAGTTACTCGATCCGATTACTCCGAACCCTCACAGATACGCAGTATTTT
NA	once	TRBJ2-2	18	TRBV19	CASSISSGGQPMSGELFF	TGTGCCAGTAGTATCAGTTCAGGAGGACAGCCAATGTCCGGGGAGCTGTTTTTT
TRBD1	NA	TRBJ1-3	20	TRBV4-1	CASSHPKLRGTTSSGNTIYF	TGCGCCAGCAGCCACCCCAAACTCAGGGGGACAACGAGCTCTGGAAACACCATATATTTT
NA	once	TRBJ1-1	15	TRBV5-1	CASSLGGGASTEAFF	TGCGCCAGCAGCTTGGGAGGAGGGGCCAGCACTGAAGCTTTCTTT
TRBD1	NA	TRBJ1-1	13	TRBV28	CASRDRGAAEAFF	TGTGCCAGCAGGGACAGGGGAGCCGCTGAAGCTTTCTTT
TRBD1	NA	TRBJ2-3	17	TRBV2	CATLRDRGYLGEDTQYF	TGTGCCACCCTCCGGGACAGGGGGTACTTGGGGGAGGATACGCAGTATTTT
NA	few	TRBJ1-3	14	TRBV7-2	CASSQANSGNTIYF	TGTGCCAGCAGCCAGGCTAACTCTGGAAACACCATATATTTT
TRBD1	NA	TRBJ1-1	16	TRBV10-3	CAISAKQGTGDGGAFF	TGTGCCATCAGTGCAAAGCAAGGGACAGGGGATGGCGGAGCTTTCTTT
NA	once	TRBJ2-5	15	TRBV7-6	CASSQVGRGQETQYF	TGTGCCAGCAGCCAAGTGGGGCGGGGACAAGAGACCCAGTACTTC
TRBD1	NA	TRBJ2-7	17	TRBV7-9	CASSLAGTGGLSYEQYF	TGTGCCAGCAGCTTAGCGGGGACAGGGGGTCTTTCCTACGAGCAGTACTTC
TRBD2	few	TRBJ2-3	17	TRBV4-1	CASSQAPGLALSMGQYF	TGCGCCAGCAGCCAAGCCCCGGGACTAGCGCTTTCGATGGGGCAGTATTTT
TRBD2	NA	TRBJ2-5	15	TRBV2	CASRGAGSYQETQYF	TGTGCCAGCAGGGGAGCGGGGTCTTACCAAGAGACCCAGTACTTC
NA	NA	TRBJ2-2	15	TRBV4-1	CASSPMGGNTGELFF	TGCGCCAGCAGCCCGATGGGGGGGAACACCGGGGAGCTGTTTTTT
TRBD2	NA	TRBJ2-3	20	TRBV27	CASSSIRTSRGGFTTDTQYF	TGTGCCAGCAGTTCGATCCGAACTAGCCGGGGAGGGTTTACCACAGATACGCAGTATTTT